Each of the 22 T cell receptor beta chains below was sequenced from the same sample in a study of T cell responses to AZD1222 COVID-19 vaccine. Profiling relied on immunoSEQ multiplex PCR, and the TCRdb table lists in-frame clones only, not all of them. The data contain around 99,000 clones, about 90% of them seen just once; the ten biggest clones take up around 7%. The sample was peripheral blood, taken on day 0 of AZD1222 vaccination. These receptors all come from an adult in good health.

The chain's CDR3 is CASRGQGFNQPQHF. CDR3 nucleotide sequence: TGTGCCAGCAGGGGACAGGGCTTCAATCAGCCCCAGCATTTT. The chain joins TRBV2 to TRBJ1-5, with 9 bases matching TRBD1. Germline CDR1 reads SNHLY; CDR2 reads FYNNEI. The CDR3 totals 14 residues. V shed 6 bases and J 3 bases; nucleotides not matched to a gene: 3.

The gene calls are TRBV9 and TRBJ2-5, with TRBD2 identical over 12 bases. Trimming removed 4 bases from V and 6 bases from J; junction bases left unmatched: 10. CDR3 size: 16 residues. CDR1 is SGDLS, CDR2 YYNGEE, per germline. The CDR3 reads CASSPSTSGSMKTQYF. Written as DNA, the CDR3 is TGTGCCAGCAGCCCATCGACTAGCGGGAGTATGAAGACCCAGTACTTC. Full variable domain (remainder filled in from reference TRBV9 and TRBJ2-5): DSGVTQTPKHLITATGQRVTLRCSPRSGDLSVYWYQQSLDQGLQFLIQYYNGEERAKGNILERFSAQQFPDLHSELNLSSLELGDSALYFCASSPSTSGSMKTQYFGPGTRLLVL.

The CDR3 sequence: CASSLGSTMGSPLHF. DNA of the CDR3: TGTGCCAGCAGCTTAGGGTCCACTATGGGTTCACCCCTCCACTTT. The V call is TRBV7-2, the J call TRBJ1-6; D not resolved. V lost 1 base to trimming and J lost 9 bases, with 13 bases between them. The CDR3 covers 15 residues. CDR1 is SGHTA, CDR2 FQGNSA, per germline.

In this sample, this clone turned up once. CDR3 in amino acids: CASSPLRTRAEQYF. Here the CDR3 DNA reads TGTGCCAGCAGTCCGCTGAGGACTAGGGCCGAGCAGTACTTC. The gene calls are TRBV27 and TRBJ2-7; 7 bases line up with TRBD2. This CDR3 has 14 residues. Germline V gene lookup returns CDR1 MNHEY and CDR2 SMNVEV (reference sequence). The ends lost 5 bases at V and 6 bases at J; junction bases unmatched: 10.

This chain connects TRBV6-5 to TRBJ2-5; D call uncertain. Trimming took off 0 bases at V and 3 bases at J, with 11 bases between the two ends. This CDR3 spans 15 amino acids. Germline loops: CDR1 MNHEY, CDR2 SVGAGI. The CDR3 nucleotides are TGTGCCAGCAGTTACTCATTAGGTCGCGAAGAGACCCAGTACTTC. Protein sequence: CASSYSLGREETQYF.

This clone was seen a handful of times. J is TRBJ1-6 and V is TRBV29-1; D is possibly TRBD1 (5 bases). The CDR3 is 18 amino acids. Per germline, CDR1 SQVTM and CDR2 ANQGSEA. V lost 4 bases to trimming and J lost 3 bases, with 22 bases between them. CDR3 coding DNA: TGCAGCGTTGGGGGCCGGCAGGATGGCCCTGGCTATAATTCACCCCTCCACTTT. Translated, it gives CSVGGRQDGPGYNSPLHF.

The chain carries TRBV5-5 and TRBJ1-6; D is undetermined. The germline V and J ends were trimmed by 0 bases and 10 bases, with 11 bases remaining between them. CDR1 and CDR2 from the germline V gene are SGHKS and YYEKEE (reference sequence). CDR3 size: 14 residues. DNA for the CDR3: TGTGCCAGCAGCTTGGGGGGAATCCAGTCACCCCTCCACTTT. Its translation: CASSLGGIQSPLHF.

The DNA of the CDR3 is TGTGCCAGCCATAATGGAGGGACTAGCGTCTCCGGGGAGCTGTTTTTT. It translates to CASHNGGTSVSGELFF. V is TRBV5-4 and J is TRBJ2-2; 10 nucleotides line up with TRBD2. CDR3 length: 16 residues. Germline-derived CDR1 and CDR2 are SGHNT and YYREEE (reference sequence). V dropped 7 bases and J dropped 6; count of bases not matched to a gene: 12.

The table lists this clone with a count of one. The chain combines TRBV2 with TRBJ1-1; perhaps TRBD1 as D (5 bases). Between the trimmed V and J ends, which lost 5 bases and 0 bases, there was a span of 13 bases. This CDR3 is built from 15 residues. From germline, CDR1 is SNHLY and CDR2 FYNNEI. The CDR3 bases are TGTGCCAGCAGTCCGTTTGGGACGATGAACACTGAAGCTTTCTTT. The encoded protein is CASSPFGTMNTEAFF.

This clone was recorded once. The chain recombines TRBV18 with TRBJ2-1; 10 bases match TRBD1. V lost 6 bases and J lost 6; bases outside the gene matches: 17. This CDR3 has 18 amino acids. Per germline, CDR1 KGHSH and CDR2 LQKENI. The CDR3 DNA is TGTGCCAGCTCGAGACTACAGCCAGGACAGGGGGTTGTCAATGAGCAGTTCTTC. This encodes CASSRLQPGQGVVNEQFF.

DNA of the CDR3: TGCAGTGCTAGTGAGGGTAATGAAAAACTGTTTTTT. It is translated as CSASEGNEKLFF. The chain carries TRBV20-1 and TRBJ1-4; no clear D gene. This CDR3 region has 12 residues. Deletions cut 3 bases from V and 4 bases from J, with 6 bases between. Per the germline V gene, CDR1 is DFQATT and CDR2 is SNEGSKA (reference sequence).

CDR3 sequence (DNA): TGTGCCAGCGGCTGGACGGGGAGCAATCAGCCCCAGCATTTT. This sequence encodes CASGWTGSNQPQHF. The J gene is TRBJ1-5, the V gene TRBV7-2, with D hard to call. V lost 8 bases and J lost 1, with 12 bases in between. There are 14 residues in the CDR3. CDR1 is SGHTA and CDR2 is FQGNSA in the germline V gene.

This chain joins TRBV7-3 and TRBJ1-1; D is unclear. Germline V gene lookup returns CDR1 SGHTA and CDR2 FQGTGA. The CDR3 totals 13 residues. V lost 3 bases and J 5 bases, leaving 10 bases between the germline ends. CDR3 region: CASSFGDGTEAFF. For the CDR3, the DNA is TGTGCCAGCAGCTTCGGGGATGGGACTGAAGCTTTCTTT.

The CDR3 bases are TGTGCCAGCAGCTTAGGGCCAGATACGCAGTATTTT. Residues: CASSLGPDTQYF. The chain is built from TRBV7-2 and TRBJ2-3; D unresolved. Trimming removed 1 base from V and 4 bases from J, with 3 bases in between. The CDR3 loop spans 12 amino acids. Germline CDR1 SGHTA, CDR2 FQGNSA.

The rearrangement joins TRBV18 to TRBJ2-1; TRBD2 aligns across 8 bases. The V segment lost 3 bases and the J segment 7 bases; nucleotides outside the gene matches: 14. CDR1 and CDR2 (germline): KGHSH, LQKENI. The CDR3 has 17 residues. CDR3 loop: CASSPRGAGEGVNEQFF. The DNA for the CDR3 is TGTGCCAGCTCACCCCGTGGAGCGGGAGAGGGGGTAAATGAGCAGTTCTTC. Using reference TRBV18 and TRBJ2-1 for the parts outside the CDR3, the full variable domain is NAGVMQNPRHLVRRRGQEARLRCSPMKGHSHVYWYRQLPEEGLKFMVYLQKENIIDESGMPKERFSAEFPKEGPSILRIQQVVRGDSAAYFCASSPRGAGEGVNEQFFGPGTRLTVL.

This clone turned up a few times. The rearrangement links TRBV18 to TRBJ1-4, with a possible D match to TRBD1 (5 bases). The germline V gene encodes CDR1 KGHSH and CDR2 LQKENI. The CDR3 loop spans 13 amino acids. Trimming pared 11 bases from V and 8 bases from J, leaving 18 bases between. Here the CDR3 DNA reads TGTGCCGTAGCGGGGACCCAGGACGAAAAACTGTTTTTT. This sequence encodes CAVAGTQDEKLFF.

This chain links TRBV7-9 with TRBJ1-6; D is possibly TRBD1 (6 bases). CDR3 length equals 13 residues. V was trimmed by 1 base and J by 10 bases, leaving 8 bases between them. Germline V gene lookup returns CDR1 SEHNR and CDR2 FQNEAQ (reference sequence). For the CDR3, the DNA is TGTGCCAGCAGCTTAGATGGGGGCTCACCCCTCCACTTT. This encodes CASSLDGGSPLHF.

V usage is TRBV5-1 and J usage is TRBJ1-4; D possibly corresponds to TRBD1 (6 bases). V was shortened by 0 bases and J by 1 base, with 7 bases between the two germline ends. Germline CDR1 and CDR2: SGHRS and YFSETQ. The CDR3 spans 15 residues. In nucleotides, the CDR3 is TGCGCCAGCAGCTTGGCAGGGGAAACTAATGAAAAACTGTTTTTT. Its protein product is CASSLAGETNEKLFF.

This rearrangement joins TRBV9 to TRBJ1-2, with 7 bases matching TRBD1. CDR1 is SGDLS and CDR2 is YYNGEE in the germline V gene. The CDR3 consists of 13 residues. V was clipped by 3 bases and J by 2 bases; unmatched bases: 1. The CDR3 DNA reads as TGTGCCAGCAGCGCACAGGGGAACTATGGCTACACCTTC. It encodes CASSAQGNYGYTF.

The V gene is TRBV19, the J gene TRBJ1-6; no clear D. Germline V gene lookup returns CDR1 LNHDA and CDR2 SQIVND (reference sequence). This CDR3 spans 14 amino acids. The V gene lost 9 bases and the J gene lost 9 bases, with 18 bases spanning the gap. This CDR3 is CASQPRTRLSPLHF. CDR3 DNA sequence: TGTGCCAGCCAACCTCGGACCCGCCTTTCACCCCTCCACTTT.

This clone was seen only once. The rearrangement joins TRBV6-5 to TRBJ1-2, with D maybe TRBD1 (6 bases). The germline V and J ends were trimmed by 6 bases and 8 bases, with 22 bases remaining between them. Looked up from germline, CDR1 is MNHEY and CDR2 is SVGAGI. This CDR3 spans 15 amino acids. The CDR3 nucleotides are TGTGCCAGCAGCTCCGGGCAGGGGCCCCAACACGGCTACACCTTC. It encodes CASSSGQGPQHGYTF.

The chain is built from TRBV10-3 and TRBJ1-6; no firm D call. Trimming left V 10 bases short and J 8 bases short, with 15 bases between. The CDR3 runs to 13 residues. The germline CDR1 and CDR2 sequences are ENHRY and SYGVKD. This chain's CDR3 is CATADWSYSPLHF. As DNA, the CDR3 is TGTGCCACTGCGGACTGGAGTTATTCACCCCTCCACTTT.